This passage covers 23 T cell receptor beta chains from one sample sequenced in a study of T cells after yellow fever vaccination. TCRdb itself ran the 5' RACE reads through MiXCR, one entry per CDR3 protein. The data hold around 250,000 distinct CDR3 sequences, with approximately 5.2% observed a single time. Sequenced material: CD4+ T cells sorted from PBMCs, taken on the day of the yellow fever booster vaccination. The receptors here all came from a man aged 18 to 29 who received the YFV17D yellow fever vaccine.

In its sample, this clonotype was seen a few times. The chain carries TRBV6-5 and TRBJ2-3; 12 nucleotides match TRBD2. The germline V gene has CDR1 MNHEY and CDR2 SVGAGI. The CDR3 contains 17 residues. J lost 8 bases, V lost 4 bases, and 13 bases had no gene match. Here the CDR3 reads CASSSRGRPSGGGTQYF. DNA of the CDR3: TGTGCCAGCAGTTCCCGCGGTCGGCCTAGCGGGGGGGGTACGCAGTATTTT.

In this sample, this clonotype turned up a few times. This chain uses TRBV29-1 with TRBJ1-4; weak D call: TRBD1 (5 bases). The CDR3 covers 15 residues. The V gene's germline CDR1 is SQVTM and CDR2 ANQGSEA. V shed 1 base and J shed 4 bases, with 13 bases lying between them. CDR3: CSVEASRGGNEKLFF. The CDR3 nucleotides read TGCAGCGTTGAAGCTTCCCGGGGGGGTAATGAAAAACTGTTTTTT.

This rearrangement joins TRBV7-2 to TRBJ1-1; tentative D call: TRBD1 (5 bases). Per germline, CDR1 SGHTA and CDR2 FQGNSA. This CDR3 spans 13 amino acids. Deletions cut 5 bases from V and 5 bases from J, with 12 bases between. CDR3: CASSQLEGTEAFF. In DNA form, the CDR3 reads TGTGCCAGCAGCCAATTAGAGGGGACTGAAGCTTTCTTT.

The rearrangement uses TRBV9 and TRBJ1-3; unclear D gene. The ends were cut back, 0 bases at V and 4 bases at J, with 14 bases in the middle. This CDR3 contains 16 residues. Germline CDR1 is SGDLS and CDR2 is YYNGEE. The CDR3 DNA follows: TGTGCCAGCAGCGTAGTGGCAGGTCTGCACGGAAACACCATATATTTT. It encodes CASSVVAGLHGNTIYF.

This clonotype has ten or more counts. The V call is TRBV6-5, the J call TRBJ1-3; D is undetermined. Trimming removed 0 bases from V and 4 bases from J, with 10 bases in between. Germline assignment: CDR1 MNHEY and CDR2 SVGAGI. This CDR3 has 15 amino acids. The CDR3 DNA is TGTGCCAGCAGTTACTCGAACATGGCCGGAAACACCATATATTTT. This gives the protein CASSYSNMAGNTIYF.

CDR3 DNA sequence: TGTGCCAGCAGTTACGGGCGGACGCAGTATTTT. It yields the protein CASSYGRTQYF. This rearrangement joins TRBV6-2 or TRBV6-3 to TRBJ2-3; no reliable D call. Germline V gene data show CDR1 as MNHEY and CDR2 as SVGEGT. The CDR3 covers 11 residues. Trimming removed 2 bases from V and 9 bases from J, with 6 bases in between.

This clonotype was picked up many times. This chain uses TRBV7-9 with TRBJ2-2; a possible D gene is TRBD2 (6 bases). The CDR3 extends over 15 amino acids. The V gene's germline CDR1 is SEHNR and CDR2 FQNEAQ (reference sequence). Between the trimmed V and J ends, which lost 5 bases and 1 base, there was a span of 11 bases. CDR3 coding DNA: TGTGCCAGCAGCCGGGGAGGTGGGAACACCGGGGAGCTGTTTTTT. It yields the protein CASSRGGGNTGELFF.

This chain joins TRBV9 and TRBJ2-1, with a tentative D call TRBD2 (7 bases). Trimming took off 4 bases at V and 2 bases at J, with 16 bases between the two ends. Germline V lookup: CDR1 SGDLS, CDR2 YYNGEE. This CDR3 spans 16 amino acids. The CDR3 DNA reads as TGTGCCAGCAGCATTCACGGGGGGCGGACCTACAATGAGCAGTTCTTC. It yields the protein CASSIHGGRTYNEQFF. The whole variable domain, remainder taken from reference TRBV9 and TRBJ2-1, is DSGVTQTPKHLITATGQRVTLRCSPRSGDLSVYWYQQSLDQGLQFLIQYYNGEERAKGNILERFSAQQFPDLHSELNLSSLELGDSALYFCASSIHGGRTYNEQFFGPGTRLTVL.

This clonotype was seen a handful of times. The V and J genes are TRBV12-3 or TRBV12-4 and TRBJ2-2; 7 nucleotides agree with TRBD1. The length of the CDR3 is 15 residues. V dropped 2 bases and J dropped 7; count of bases not matched to a gene: 7. The CDR3 DNA reads TGTGCCAGCAGTTTACGACAGGGTTGGAGCGGGGAGCTGTTTTTT. Translating it yields CASSLRQGWSGELFF.

The chain carries TRBV29-1 and TRBJ1-2; D is ambiguous. V lost 3 bases to trimming and J lost 0 bases, with 5 bases between them. The CDR3 is made up of 12 amino acids. Germline lookup yields CDR1 SQVTM and CDR2 ANQGSEA. The CDR3 DNA reads TGCAGCGTTGATCCTACTAACTATGGCTACACCTTC. Translation: CSVDPTNYGYTF.

This clonotype has only a few counts. This chain joins TRBV12-3 or TRBV12-4 and TRBJ2-1, with 8 bases matching TRBD2. With V trimmed by 7 bases and J by 7 bases, 3 bases remained unmatched. This CDR3 is 12 amino acids long. CDR3 residues: CASNLAGNEQFF. As DNA, the CDR3 is TGTGCCAGCAACTTAGCGGGGAATGAGCAGTTCTTC.

This clonotype turned up a few times. The rearrangement uses TRBV27 and TRBJ2-6; D is perhaps TRBD1 or TRBD2 (5 bases each). Germline CDR1 and CDR2: MNHEY and SMNVEV (reference sequence). V lost 7 bases and J 4 bases, leaving 23 bases between the germline ends. The length of the CDR3 is 18 residues. CDR3 in DNA: TGTGCCAGCACCGACGCGCCCTTCCCGGGGACCGGGGCCAACGTCCTGACTTTC. It yields the protein CASTDAPFPGTGANVLTF.

V usage is TRBV18 and J usage is TRBJ2-7; D remains ambiguous. This CDR3 spans 13 amino acids. The V and J ends lost 6 bases and 4 bases respectively, with 13 bases between them. CDR1 is KGHSH, CDR2 LQKENI, per germline. CDR3 region: CASSRNRVYEQYF. Written as DNA, the CDR3 is TGTGCCAGCTCTCGCAATCGGGTATACGAGCAGTACTTC.

This clonotype appeared a few times. The rearrangement uses TRBV7-9 and TRBJ2-1, with TRBD2 identical over 9 bases. V dropped 4 bases and J dropped 2; count of bases not matched to a gene: 6. The CDR3 is 16 residues long. Germline assignment: CDR1 SEHNR and CDR2 FQNEAQ (reference sequence). CDR3 nucleotide sequence: TGTGCCAGCAGCTCATCGCTAGCGGGAACCTACAATGAGCAGTTCTTC. Protein product: CASSSSLAGTYNEQFF.

This clonotype was seen only a few times. In DNA form, the CDR3 reads TGTGCCAGTGGCCGAGGGGCAGATACGCAGTATTTT. Residues: CASGRGADTQYF. V usage is TRBV19 and J usage is TRBJ2-3, with D tentatively TRBD1 or TRBD2 (5 bases each). The CDR3 is made up of 12 amino acids. The germline CDR1 and CDR2 sequences are LNHDA and SQIVND (reference sequence). The V and J ends lost 8 bases and 4 bases respectively, with 10 bases between them.

This clonotype was counted a few times. The chain carries TRBV29-1 and TRBJ2-2; D ambiguous. The CDR3 extends over 15 amino acids. V shed 6 bases and J shed 7 bases, with 21 bases lying between them. Germline CDR1 and CDR2: SQVTM and ANQGSEA. This CDR3 is CSVAASATRGGELFF. The CDR3 region has the DNA TGCAGCGTCGCTGCGTCGGCCACCCGTGGCGGGGAGCTGTTTTTT.

This clonotype was seen many times. This chain links TRBV6-5 with TRBJ1-6; 9 bases align to TRBD1. CDR1 and CDR2 (germline): MNHEY, SVGAGI. The CDR3 runs to 15 residues. J gave up 6 bases and V 6 bases, and 6 bases lay outside the gene matches. As DNA, the CDR3 is TGTGCCAGCAGGCTTGCGGGACAGGGTAATTCACCCCTCCACTTT. Amino acid sequence: CASRLAGQGNSPLHF.

The J gene is TRBJ2-5, the V gene TRBV3-1; 8 bases map to TRBD2. CDR3 length equals 13 residues. CDR1 LGHDT and CDR2 YNNKEL come from the germline V gene (reference sequence). The junction had 4 bases not matched to a gene; V was cut back by 5 bases and J by 5 bases. In nucleotides, the CDR3 is TGTGCCAGCAGCACACTAGCGGAGGAGACCCAGTACTTC. Protein sequence: CASSTLAEETQYF.

The rearrangement joins TRBV27 to TRBJ1-2; 10 bases are a match to TRBD1. Germline V CDR1 and CDR2: MNHEY, SMNVEV (reference sequence). The V gene end was trimmed by 5 bases and the J gene end by 4 bases; junction bases not matched to a gene: 10. This CDR3 is 16 amino acids long. The CDR3 coding sequence is TGTGCCAGCAGTGGCCCTCGACAGGGGGCGGGCTATGGCTACACCTTC. It is translated as CASSGPRQGAGYGYTF.

In this sample, this clonotype turned up a few times. V is TRBV5-1 and J is TRBJ1-2; 7 bases agree with TRBD1. J gave up 4 bases and V 2 bases, and 5 bases lay outside the gene matches. The CDR3 sequence is 14 residues long. The germline CDR1 and CDR2 sequences are SGHRS and YFSETQ. The CDR3 region is CASSFAGQIYGYTF. CDR3 sequence (DNA): TGCGCCAGCAGCTTCGCGGGACAGATCTATGGCTACACCTTC.

This clonotype was detected ten times or more. The chain uses TRBV12-3 or TRBV12-4 and TRBJ2-7; 8 bases match TRBD1. J was trimmed by 6 bases and V by 5 bases; bases with no gene match: 3. The CDR3 sequence is 12 residues long. CDR3 region: CASSRGQGEQYF. CDR3 DNA: TGTGCCAGCAGTCGTGGACAGGGCGAGCAGTACTTC.

This clonotype has only a few counts. The chain carries TRBV6-5 and TRBJ2-1, with D unclear. The germline gives CDR1 MNHEY, CDR2 SVGAGI. There are 13 residues in the CDR3. With 2 bases removed from V and 13 bases from J, the gap between germline ends came to 15 bases. The chain's CDR3 is CASSYLNKGRQFF. The CDR3 DNA reads as TGTGCCAGCAGTTACCTGAACAAGGGTCGACAGTTCTTC.

This clonotype was seen many times. V gene TRBV5-1 combines with J gene TRBJ2-5, with D possibly being TRBD1 or TRBD2 (5 bases each). This CDR3 has 15 residues. The germline CDR1 and CDR2 sequences are SGHRS and YFSETQ. V was trimmed by 0 bases and J by 4 bases, leaving 13 bases between them. CDR3 DNA sequence: TGCGCCAGCAGCTTGGAGTCCGGGGCCCGAGAGACCCAGTACTTC. As protein: CASSLESGARETQYF.